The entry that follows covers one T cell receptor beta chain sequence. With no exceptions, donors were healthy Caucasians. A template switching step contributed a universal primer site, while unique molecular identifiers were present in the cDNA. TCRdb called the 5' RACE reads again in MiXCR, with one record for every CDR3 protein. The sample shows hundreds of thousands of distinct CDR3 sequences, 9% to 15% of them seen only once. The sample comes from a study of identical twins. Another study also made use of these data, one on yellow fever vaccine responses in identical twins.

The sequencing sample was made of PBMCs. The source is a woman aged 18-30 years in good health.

CDR3 bases: TGTGCCAGCTCACAAGGGACTAGATCTTACAATGAGCAGTTCTTC. Protein sequence: CASSQGTRSYNEQFF. The J gene is TRBJ2-1, the V gene TRBV18; 8 bases align to TRBD2. J was trimmed by 4 bases and V by 4 bases; bases with no gene match: 6. Germline CDR1 and CDR2: KGHSH and LQKENI. The CDR3 runs 15 residues.